This T cell receptor beta chain is drawn from a study of beta chain features in type 1 diabetes. The wider study: Taken together, all samples contributed roughly 100 million examined sorted cells. Study-level findings and limits: The study found moderately but significantly shorter TCRB CDR3s in all four CD4+ subsets of Type 1 diabetes patients.

Sorting produced populations that all topped 95% purity. Since all of the isolated RNA was reverse transcribed, expressed TCRB transcripts were what got sequenced. Assay: immunoSEQ multiplex PCR; the TCRdb copy retains only in-frame clones and omits some. The table records about 900,000 clones, roughly 16% of them present only once. About this clone itself: The antigen remains unidentified.

CDR1 is LGHNA and CDR2 is YSLEER in the germline V gene. The V and J ends lost 4 bases and 5 bases respectively, with 15 bases between them. This CDR3 is built from 14 residues. This clonotype was obtained from a woman under 30 in good health. The chain couples TRBV4-3 to TRBJ2-7; D is perhaps TRBD1 (6 bases). The sequencing input was naive CD4+ T cells from blood. The CDR3: CASSRERDTHEQYF. The CDR3 DNA reads as TGCGCCAGCAGCCGAGAGAGGGACACCCACGAGCAGTACTTC.